These T cell receptor beta chains were read from a single sample in a study of technical replicates of blood from a handful of donors. Assay used: immunoSEQ multiplex PCR; TCRdb lists only in-frame clones, some missing. In the table there are tens of thousands of clones, 85% to 95% of which are singletons. The material sequenced was T cells isolated from PBMCs. The receptors shown here come from a human donor in good health. Both conserved end residues are part of each CDR3. D genes are given only for firm matches. The size of a clone is reported for some rows only, either as once, few or many, or as a class for expanded clones.

-	TRBV19	TRBJ1-2	-	TGTGCCAGTAGGGGCAGGCCGGTGGAAGGCTACACCTTC	CASRGRPVEGYTF
TRBD2	TRBV5-1	TRBJ2-7	-	TGCGCCAGCGAGCGGGAGGGCCTTAGCAAGGAGCAGTACTTC	CASEREGLSKEQYF
-	TRBV10-1	TRBJ1-5	-	TGCGCCAGCAGTGACGGAGGGAATCAGCCCCAGCATTTT	CASSDGGNQPQHF
TRBD1	TRBV27	TRBJ1-1	few	TGTGCCAGCAGCGACAGGGCCAACACTGAAGCTTTCTTT	CASSDRANTEAFF
TRBD1	TRBV28	TRBJ2-5	-	TGTGCCAGCACCAAATTACGGACAGGGAAAGGGGCCCAGTACTTC	CASTKLRTGKGAQYF
TRBD2	TRBV19	TRBJ2-5	-	TGTGCCAGTAGTATGGGACTACCTCTCGAGACCCAGTACTTC	CASSMGLPLETQYF
-	TRBV25-1	TRBJ1-2	few	TGTGCCAGCAGTGGAGGGTGGAGGTATGGCTACACCTTC	CASSGGWRYGYTF
-	TRBV7-7	TRBJ2-5	-	TGTGCTAGCAGCACCGGGAGAGAAGAGACCCAGTACTTC	CASSTGREETQYF
TRBD1	TRBV5-4	TRBJ1-1	-	TGTGCCAGCAGAAGTGACAGGGGGCGGTCTGAAGCTTTCTTT	CASRSDRGRSEAFF
TRBD2	TRBV5-8	TRBJ2-3	-	TGTGCCAGCAGCTCAGGACTAGCCCAATTTGGAATAGATACGCAGTATTTT	CASSSGLAQFGIDTQYF
TRBD1	TRBV28	TRBJ2-7	-	TGTGCCAGCAGAGAATCGGGACAGGGGGGTTTCGAGCAGTACTTC	CASRESGQGGFEQYF
-	TRBV19	TRBJ1-5	-	TGTGCCAGTAGTATAGATTTATTAACCAGATCTTATAGCAATCAGCCCCAGCATTTT	CASSIDLLTRSYSNQPQHF
-	TRBV5-1	TRBJ1-1	-	TGCGCCAGCAGCTTGATCCAGGGTCGTGCTGAAGCTTTCTTT	CASSLIQGRAEAFF
-	TRBV6-5	TRBJ1-4	-	TGTGCCAGCAGACCCACAGTCAACCCTGAAAAACTGTTTTTT	CASRPTVNPEKLFF
TRBD1	TRBV4-1	TRBJ2-1	-	TGCGCCAGCAGCCAAGCCCTTCGACAGGGGGCTTACAATGAGCAGTTCTTC	CASSQALRQGAYNEQFF